This T cell receptor (beta chain) appears in the sequencing data of a study of blood T cells in healthy people across ages. V lost 6 bases and J 7 bases, leaving 13 bases between the germline ends. CDR3 length equals 13 residues. Germline lookup yields CDR1 SGHTA and CDR2 FQGNSA. Primers used in a second PCR of about 7 to 12 cycles were a sample-barcoded 5' primer and a J-beta primer mix. MiXCR was run by TCRdb on the 5' RACE reads, yielding one entry per CDR3 protein. The sample holds just under 900,000 distinct CDR3 sequences, about 28% seen once. The sample was blood. The V gene is TRBV7-2, the J gene TRBJ2-1, with D perhaps given as TRBD1 or TRBD2 (6 bases each). The source is a woman of 80 years or more in good health. The CDR3 protein is CASSQGRGNEQFF. The CDR3 nucleotides read TGTGCCAGCAGTCAGGGGCGGGGAAATGAGCAGTTCTTC.